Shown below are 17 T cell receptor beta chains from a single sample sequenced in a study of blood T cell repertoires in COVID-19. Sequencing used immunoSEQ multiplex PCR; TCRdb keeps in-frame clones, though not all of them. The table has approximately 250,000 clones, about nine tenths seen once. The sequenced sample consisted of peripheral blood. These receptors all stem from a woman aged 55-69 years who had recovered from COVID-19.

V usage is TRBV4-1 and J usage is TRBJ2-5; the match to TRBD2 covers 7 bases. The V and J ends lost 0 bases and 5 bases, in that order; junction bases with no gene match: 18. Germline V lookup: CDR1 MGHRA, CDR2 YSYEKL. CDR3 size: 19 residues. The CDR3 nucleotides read TGCGCCAGCAGCCAAGATTACCCAGCGGGACCGCCCCGGAGGGAGACCCAGTACTTC. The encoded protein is CASSQDYPAGPPRRETQYF.

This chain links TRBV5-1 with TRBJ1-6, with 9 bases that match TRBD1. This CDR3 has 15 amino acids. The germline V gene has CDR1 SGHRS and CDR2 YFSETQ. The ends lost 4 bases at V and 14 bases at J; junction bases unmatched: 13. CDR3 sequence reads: CASSHGQGSLGTLHF. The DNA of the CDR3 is TGCGCCAGCAGCCACGGACAGGGGTCCCTTGGGACCCTCCACTTT. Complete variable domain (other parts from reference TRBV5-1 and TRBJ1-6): KAGVTQTPRYLIKTRGQQVTLSCSPISGHRSVSWYQQTPGQGLQFLFEYFSETQRNKGNFPGRFSGRQFSNSRSEMNVSTLELGDSALYLCASSHGQGSLGTLHFGNGTRLTVT.

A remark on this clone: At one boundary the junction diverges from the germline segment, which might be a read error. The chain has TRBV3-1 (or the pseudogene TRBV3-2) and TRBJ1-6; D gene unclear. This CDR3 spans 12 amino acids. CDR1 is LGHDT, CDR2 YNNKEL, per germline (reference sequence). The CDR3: CASSQDKSAPRF. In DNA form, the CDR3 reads TGTGCCAGCAGCCAAGATAAGAGCGCCCCCCGCTTT.

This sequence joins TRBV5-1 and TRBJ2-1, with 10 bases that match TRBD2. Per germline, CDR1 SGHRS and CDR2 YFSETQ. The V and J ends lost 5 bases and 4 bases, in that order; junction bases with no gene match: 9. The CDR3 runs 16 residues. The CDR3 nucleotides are TGCGCCAGCAGTCGCGATTCTAGCGGGGGTTACAATGAGCAGTTCTTC. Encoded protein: CASSRDSSGGYNEQFF.

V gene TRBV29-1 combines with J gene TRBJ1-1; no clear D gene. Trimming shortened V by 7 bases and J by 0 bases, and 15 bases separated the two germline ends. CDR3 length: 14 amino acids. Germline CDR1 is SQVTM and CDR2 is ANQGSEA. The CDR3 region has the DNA TGCAGCGGAGAAAGAGGGAGTTTGAACACTGAAGCTTTCTTT. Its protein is CSGERGSLNTEAFF.

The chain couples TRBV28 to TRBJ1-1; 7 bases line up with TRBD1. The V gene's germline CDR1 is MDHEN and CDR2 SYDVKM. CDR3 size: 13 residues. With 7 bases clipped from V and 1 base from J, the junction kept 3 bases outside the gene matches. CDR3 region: CASMGQTNTEAFF. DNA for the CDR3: TGTGCCAGCATGGGACAGACGAACACTGAAGCTTTCTTT.

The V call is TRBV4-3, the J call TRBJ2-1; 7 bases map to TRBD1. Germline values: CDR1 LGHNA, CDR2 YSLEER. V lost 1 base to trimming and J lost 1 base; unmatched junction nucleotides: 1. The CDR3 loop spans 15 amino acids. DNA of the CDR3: TGCGCCAGCAGCCAAGGGACAGGTTCCTACAATGAGCAGTTCTTC. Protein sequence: CASSQGTGSYNEQFF.

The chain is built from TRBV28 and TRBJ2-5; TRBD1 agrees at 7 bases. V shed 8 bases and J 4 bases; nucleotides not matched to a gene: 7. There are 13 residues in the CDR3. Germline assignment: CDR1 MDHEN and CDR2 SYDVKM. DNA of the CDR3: TGTGCCAGCGCTACAGGGGAGAGAGAGACCCAGTACTTC. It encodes CASATGERETQYF.

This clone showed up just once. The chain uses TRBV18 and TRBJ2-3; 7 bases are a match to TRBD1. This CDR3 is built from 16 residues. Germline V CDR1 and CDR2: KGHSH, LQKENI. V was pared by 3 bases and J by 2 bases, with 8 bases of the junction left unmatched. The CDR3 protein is CASSPSYRGDTDTQYF. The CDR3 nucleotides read TGTGCCAGCTCACCTAGTTACAGGGGTGACACAGATACGCAGTATTTT. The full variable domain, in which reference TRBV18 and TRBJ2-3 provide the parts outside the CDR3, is NAGVMQNPRHLVRRRGQEARLRCSPMKGHSHVYWYRQLPEEGLKFMVYLQKENIIDESGMPKERFSAEFPKEGPSILRIQQVVRGDSAAYFCASSPSYRGDTDTQYFGPGTRLTVL.

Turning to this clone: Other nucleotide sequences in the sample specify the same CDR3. CDR3 nucleotides: TGCGCCAGCAGCTTGGCGCAGGGGAACACCGGGGAGCTGTTTTTT. Amino acids: CASSLAQGNTGELFF. The chain couples TRBV5-1 to TRBJ2-2, with D perhaps TRBD1 (5 bases). This CDR3 region has 15 residues. The germline V gene encodes CDR1 SGHRS and CDR2 YFSETQ. V was cut by 0 bases and J by 1 base, with 7 bases left in between.

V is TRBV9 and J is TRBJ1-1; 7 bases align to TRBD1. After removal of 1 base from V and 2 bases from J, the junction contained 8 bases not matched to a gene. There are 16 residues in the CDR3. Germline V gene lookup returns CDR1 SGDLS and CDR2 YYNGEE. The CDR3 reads CASSVLSGGSNTEAFF. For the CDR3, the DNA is TGTGCCAGCAGCGTACTTTCAGGGGGTAGTAACACTGAAGCTTTCTTT.

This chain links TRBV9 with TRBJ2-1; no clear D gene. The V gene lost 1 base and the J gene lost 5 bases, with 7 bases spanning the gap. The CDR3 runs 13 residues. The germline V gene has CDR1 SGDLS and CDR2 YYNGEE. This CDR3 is CASSVPSNNEQFF. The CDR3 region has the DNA TGTGCCAGCAGCGTACCTTCTAACAATGAGCAGTTCTTC.

The CDR3 protein is CASSKGLERVCPDTQYF. Here the CDR3 DNA reads TGTGCCAGCAGCAAAGGTCTGGAGCGGGTTTGCCCAGATACGCAGTATTTT. J is TRBJ2-3 and V is TRBV21-1; the table's D call, TRBD2, was not checked against the DNA. TRBV21-1 is shown as a pseudogene. CDR3 size: 17 residues.

The CDR3 DNA sequence: TGTGCCAGCAGTTTAGACACCGGGGAGCTGTTTTTT. This encodes CASSLDTGELFF. V usage is TRBV6-2 or TRBV6-3 and J usage is TRBJ2-2; D ambiguous. The V gene lost 4 bases and the J gene lost 3 bases, with 3 bases spanning the gap. Germline V lookup: CDR1 MNHEY, CDR2 SVGEGT. The CDR3 loop spans 12 amino acids.

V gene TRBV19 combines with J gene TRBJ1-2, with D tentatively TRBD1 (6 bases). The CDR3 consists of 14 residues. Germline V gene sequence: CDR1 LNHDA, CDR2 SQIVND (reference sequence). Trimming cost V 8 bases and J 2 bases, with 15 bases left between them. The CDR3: CASSQGVGNYGYTF. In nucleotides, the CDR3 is TGTGCCAGTTCACAGGGAGTTGGGAACTATGGCTACACCTTC.

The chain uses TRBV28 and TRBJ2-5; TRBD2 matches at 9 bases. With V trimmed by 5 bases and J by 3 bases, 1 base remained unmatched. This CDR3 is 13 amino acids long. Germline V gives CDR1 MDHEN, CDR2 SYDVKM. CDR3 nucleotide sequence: TGTGCCAGCAGTCTAGCGGGGAAAGAGACCCAGTACTTC. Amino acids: CASSLAGKETQYF.

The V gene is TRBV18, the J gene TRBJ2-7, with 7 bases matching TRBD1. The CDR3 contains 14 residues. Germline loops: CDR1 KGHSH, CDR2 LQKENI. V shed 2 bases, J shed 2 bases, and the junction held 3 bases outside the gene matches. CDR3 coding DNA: TGTGCCAGCTCACCAACCGGGACAGCCTACGAGCAGTACTTC. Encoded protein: CASSPTGTAYEQYF.